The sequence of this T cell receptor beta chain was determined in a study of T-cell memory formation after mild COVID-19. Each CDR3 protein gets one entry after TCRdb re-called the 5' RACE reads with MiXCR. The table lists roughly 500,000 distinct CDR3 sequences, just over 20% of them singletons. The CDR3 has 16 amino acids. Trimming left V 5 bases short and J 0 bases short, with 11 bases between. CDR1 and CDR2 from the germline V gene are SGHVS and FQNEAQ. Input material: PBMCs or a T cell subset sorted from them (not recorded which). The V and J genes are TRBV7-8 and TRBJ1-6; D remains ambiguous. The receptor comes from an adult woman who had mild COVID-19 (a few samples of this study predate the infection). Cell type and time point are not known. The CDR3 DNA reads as TGTGCCAGCAGCAACGAGGGCTTCTCCTATAATTCACCCCTCCACTTT. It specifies CASSNEGFSYNSPLHF.